The 29 T cell receptor beta chains reported below all come from one sample, sequenced in a study of CD8 T cells in Susac syndrome (dated by TCRdb to about 2019). Libraries were built with the immunoSEQ multiplex PCR assay. RNA was extracted using the RNeasy kit, and roughly 0.45 to 1 microgram was reverse transcribed with random hexamers. Using fastp at Q25 and MiXCR, TCRdb reprocessed the public reads and kept productive beta chains. Entries that share a CDR3 protein sequence are merged under the most common genes and DNA. This sample comprises a few hundred thousand distinct CDR3 sequences, nearly 97% of them detected only once. The top ten constitute 0.085% to 0.095% of the sample. The sample taken for sequencing was CD4+ T cells from PBMCs. The origin of the receptors is a human donor with multiple sclerosis.

This clonotype was counted a few times. This chain connects TRBV9 to TRBJ2-7; tentatively, D is TRBD2 (6 bases). Germline loops: CDR1 SGDLS, CDR2 YYNGEE. The CDR3 runs to 12 residues. Trimming took 4 bases from V and 7 from J, leaving 12 bases between them. The CDR3 region has the DNA TGTGCCAGCAGCCCCCCTGGGGGGGAGCAGTACTTC. Translation gives CASSPPGGEQYF.

V and J are TRBV3-1 and TRBJ2-1; D gene ambiguous. Looked up from germline, CDR1 is LGHDT and CDR2 is YNNKEL (reference sequence). V was shortened by 6 bases and J by 2 bases, with 14 bases between the two germline ends. This CDR3 is 15 amino acids long. DNA of the CDR3: TGTGCCAGCAGTCTCGGAGTCACTACCTACAATGAGCAGTTCTTC. This sequence encodes CASSLGVTTYNEQFF.

V usage is TRBV3-1 and J usage is TRBJ1-1, with TRBD1 matching 7 bases. The length of the CDR3 is 15 residues. CDR1 LGHDT and CDR2 YNNKEL come from the germline V gene (reference sequence). Germline trimming cut 3 bases from V and 3 bases from J; bases unmatched to any gene: 7. The CDR3 nucleotides are TGTGCCAGCAGCCACGACAGGGCTTTAGACACTGAAGCTTTCTTT. Amino acid sequence: CASSHDRALDTEAFF.

The rearrangement uses TRBV20-1 and TRBJ2-1, with D perhaps matching TRBD1 or TRBD2 (5 bases each). Germline CDR1 DFQATT, CDR2 SNEGSKA (reference sequence). The CDR3 sequence is 15 residues long. V gave up 4 bases and J gave up 3 bases, with 16 bases separating them. In DNA, the CDR3 is TGCAGTGCTAACCCCGCCGGGGCAGGCTACAATGAGCAGTTCTTC. This encodes CSANPAGAGYNEQFF.

The chain links TRBV5-4 to TRBJ2-1, with D perhaps being TRBD1 or TRBD2 (5 bases each). The CDR3 spans 14 residues. The ends were cut back, 3 bases at V and 7 bases at J, with 14 bases in the middle. Germline CDR1 reads SGHNT; CDR2 reads YYREEE (reference sequence). Written as DNA, the CDR3 is TGTGCCAGCAGCTCGGAGCTAGGGGAGAATGAGCAGTTCTTC. Its translation is CASSSELGENEQFF.

The chain couples TRBV20-1 to TRBJ1-2; 10 nucleotides match TRBD1. Trimming cost V 0 bases and J 3 bases; bases outside gene matches: 4. The CDR3 covers 15 residues. CDR1 is DFQATT and CDR2 is SNEGSKA in the germline V gene (reference sequence). CDR3 DNA: TGCAGTGCTAGAGAGACCGGGACAGGGGACTATGGCTACACCTTC. Protein product: CSARETGTGDYGYTF.

The rearrangement joins TRBV3-1 to TRBJ1-5, with 7 nucleotides matching TRBD1. V was clipped by 4 bases and J by 1 base; unmatched bases: 4. CDR1 and CDR2 from the germline V gene are LGHDT and YNNKEL (reference sequence). The CDR3 contains 15 residues. The CDR3 nucleotides are TGTGCCAGCAGCCCACGACAGGGAAGCAATCAGCCCCAGCATTTT. Amino acids: CASSPRQGSNQPQHF. Supplemented by reference TRBV3-1 and TRBJ1-5, the full variable domain reads DTAVSQTPKYLVTQMGNDKSIKCEQNLGHDTMYWYKQDSKKFLKIMFSYNNKELIINETVPNRFSPKSPDKAHLNLHINSLELGDSAVYFCASSPRQGSNQPQHFGDGTRLSIL.

The chain combines TRBV29-1 with TRBJ2-1, with 8 bases fitting TRBD1. Germline CDR1 reads SQVTM; CDR2 reads ANQGSEA. The CDR3 length is 14 residues. The CDR3 DNA follows: TGCAGTTGTAGTGCGGACAGGGATATGGCTGAGCAGTTCTTC. Encoded protein: CSCSADRDMAEQFF.

As for this clonotype: The junction differs from germline at one of its ends, possibly a read error. This chain uses TRBV4-1 with TRBJ2-2; D remains ambiguous. Germline CDR1 reads MGHRA; CDR2 reads YSYEKL. There are 14 residues in the CDR3. CDR3 in amino acids: CASSKEAVNRELFF. DNA of the CDR3: TGCGCCAGCAGCAAAGAGGCTGTTAACCGGGAGCTGTTTTTT.

This rearrangement joins TRBV29-1 to TRBJ1-1; D ambiguous. This CDR3 spans 12 amino acids. Germline lookup yields CDR1 SQVTM and CDR2 ANQGSEA. Deletions cut 4 bases from V and 5 bases from J, with 11 bases between. The CDR3 reads CSVVRPETEAFF. CDR3 DNA sequence: TGCAGCGTTGTTCGTCCTGAGACTGAAGCTTTCTTT. Looking up the rest from reference TRBV29-1 and TRBJ1-1 gives the full variable domain: SAVISQKPSRDICQRGTSLTIQCQVDSQVTMMFWYRQQPGQSLTLIATANQGSEATYESGFVIDKFPISRPNLTFSTLTVSNMSPEDSSIYLCSVVRPETEAFFGQGTRLTVV.

The chain joins TRBV12-5 to TRBJ2-3; tentatively, D is TRBD1 (5 bases). Per germline, CDR1 LGHNT and CDR2 FRNRAP. Trimming removed 1 base at V and 3 bases at J, with 8 bases between. CDR3 length: 14 residues. The CDR3, as DNA: TGTGCTAGTGGTTTGGGACAGTCGACAGATACGCAGTATTTT. Encoded protein: CASGLGQSTDTQYF.

The CDR3 loop reads CASSLAPASSRTQYF. CDR3 in DNA: TGTGCCAGCAGTTTAGCCCCGGCTAGCTCTCGGACCCAGTACTTC. J is TRBJ2-5 and V is TRBV12-3 or TRBV12-4; possibly TRBD2 for D (5 bases). V was cut by 0 bases and J by 7 bases, with 15 bases left in between. The CDR3 is made up of 15 amino acids.

The chain employs TRBV9 and TRBJ1-2; D remains ambiguous. Trimming took off 5 bases at V and 2 bases at J, with 10 bases between the two ends. CDR3 size: 13 residues. Germline assignment: CDR1 SGDLS and CDR2 YYNGEE. The CDR3 loop reads CASSIGENYGYTF. As DNA, the CDR3 is TGTGCCAGCAGTATTGGGGAGAACTATGGCTACACCTTC.

V gene TRBV20-1 combines with J gene TRBJ2-3; TRBD1 or TRBD2 may be the D gene (5 bases each). V lost 1 base and J 1 base, leaving 12 bases between the germline ends. The CDR3 consists of 15 residues. Germline V CDR1 and CDR2: DFQATT, SNEGSKA (reference sequence). The CDR3 DNA is TGCAGTGCTAGAGGGGGGTTTGGAGGCACAGATACGCAGTATTTT. Translating gives CSARGGFGGTDTQYF.

V usage is TRBV20-1 and J usage is TRBJ2-2, with D possibly matching TRBD2 (6 bases). CDR1 DFQATT and CDR2 SNEGSKA come from the germline V gene (reference sequence). V lost 0 bases to trimming and J lost 4 bases, with 12 bases between them. The CDR3 sequence is 15 residues long. In DNA, the CDR3 is TGCAGTGCTAGAGATTCCGGGAGAACCACCGGGGAGCTGTTTTTT. It codes for CSARDSGRTTGELFF.

The chain recombines TRBV2 with TRBJ2-7, with TRBD2 identical over 7 bases. The CDR3 has 14 amino acids. The J segment lost 1 base and the V segment lost 6 bases, leaving 6 bases of the junction unmatched. Germline loops: CDR1 SNHLY, CDR2 FYNNEI. CDR3 region: CASRRGTGSYEQYF. CDR3 sequence (DNA): TGTGCCAGCAGGCGGGGGACCGGGTCCTACGAGCAGTACTTC.

The chain links TRBV12-3 or TRBV12-4 to TRBJ2-5; no firm D call. CDR3 length: 14 residues. V lost 2 bases and J lost 0, with 7 bases in between. CDR3 protein: CASSLTRYQETQYF. CDR3 DNA sequence: TGTGCCAGCAGTTTAACGCGGTACCAAGAGACCCAGTACTTC.

This chain connects TRBV29-1 to TRBJ1-1; 7 bases are shared with TRBD1. Germline assignment: CDR1 SQVTM and CDR2 ANQGSEA. V trimming: 4 bases; J trimming: 4 bases; junction bases outside the gene matches: 12. CDR3 size: 15 residues. The CDR3 coding sequence is TGCAGCGTTGGAATCAGGGGGGCGTCGGGCACTGAAGCTTTCTTT. Translating it yields CSVGIRGASGTEAFF.

The V gene is TRBV29-1, the J gene TRBJ2-3; D uncertain. Trimming left V 6 bases short and J 5 bases short, with 0 bases between. Germline CDR1 SQVTM, CDR2 ANQGSEA. The CDR3 is 8 residues long. CDR3 coding DNA: TGCAGCGTAGATACGCAGTATTTT. Translating gives CSVDTQYF.

The rearrangement links TRBV20-1 to TRBJ1-1; TRBD1 is a possible D gene (5 bases). This CDR3 has 14 residues. Trimming removed 4 bases from V and 5 bases from J, with 17 bases in between. Germline V lookup: CDR1 DFQATT, CDR2 SNEGSKA (reference sequence). The CDR3 sequence: CSAMDRGQETEAFF. CDR3 nucleotide sequence: TGCAGTGCTATGGATCGGGGCCAAGAGACTGAAGCTTTCTTT.

CDR3 sequence reads: CASSQDSGGYEQYF. The DNA of the CDR3 is TGCGCCAGCAGCCAAGACAGCGGGGGGTATGAACAGTATTTT. The chain carries TRBV4-1 and TRBJ2-3; TRBD2 matches 9 bases. CDR3 length: 14 residues. In germline, CDR1 is MGHRA, CDR2 YSYEKL. J was trimmed by 12 bases and V by 0 bases; bases with no gene match: 7.

The rearrangement uses TRBV5-1 and TRBJ2-1, with a possible D match to TRBD2 (5 bases). The CDR3 spans 16 residues. Trimming took 1 base from V and 1 from J, leaving 12 bases between them. The germline V gene has CDR1 SGHRS and CDR2 YFSETQ. CDR3 sequence: CASSLRGRGSYNEQFF. Here the CDR3 DNA reads TGCGCCAGCAGCTTGCGCGGTCGGGGATCCTACAATGAGCAGTTCTTC.

The V and J genes are TRBV2 and TRBJ2-1; D remains ambiguous. CDR3 length equals 15 residues. V was pared by 9 bases and J by 5 bases, with 20 bases between. The germline V gene encodes CDR1 SNHLY and CDR2 FYNNEI. CDR3 DNA: TGTGCCAGTGAGGATGATCGGCTATACAACAATGAGCAGTTCTTC. Translating it yields CASEDDRLYNNEQFF.

This clonotype was seen only once. The chain combines TRBV10-3 with TRBJ2-3; 8 bases match TRBD1. The CDR3 loop spans 13 amino acids. Germline loops: CDR1 ENHRY, CDR2 SYGVKD. Unmatched junction bases numbered 9, after V lost 2 bases and J lost 14 bases. The CDR3 is CAISEGTGHLWYF. In nucleotides, the CDR3 is TGTGCCATCAGTGAGGGGACAGGACACCTTTGGTATTTT.

The chain uses TRBV30 and TRBJ2-5, with D perhaps TRBD2 (7 bases). From germline, CDR1 is GTSNPN and CDR2 SVGIG (reference sequence). Trimming pared 1 base from V and 4 bases from J, leaving 10 bases between. This CDR3 comprises 13 residues. This CDR3 reads CAWSAGGRETQYF. Written as DNA, the CDR3 is TGTGCCTGGAGTGCGGGGGGCCGAGAGACCCAGTACTTC.

V and J are TRBV7-2 and TRBJ1-5; D is unclear. Germline V lookup: CDR1 SGHTA, CDR2 FQGNSA. V gave up 5 bases and J gave up 6 bases, with 17 bases separating them. This CDR3 is 15 amino acids long. In nucleotides, the CDR3 is TGTGCCAGCAGCACCGAGATAGGGAGGACTCAGCCCCAGCATTTT. Its translation is CASSTEIGRTQPQHF.

This clonotype was seen only once. V usage is TRBV12-3 or TRBV12-4 and J usage is TRBJ2-1; D tentatively reads TRBD1 or TRBD2 (5 bases each). Trimming stripped 6 bases from V and 7 bases from J, with 13 bases between. CDR3 length: 13 residues. CDR3 residues: CASSPGTWNEQFF. CDR3 nucleotide sequence: TGTGCCAGCAGCCCTGGGACCTGGAATGAGCAGTTCTTC.

The chain uses TRBV15 and TRBJ1-2, with D possibly being TRBD1 (5 bases). The germline V gene encodes CDR1 LNHNV and CDR2 YYDKDF (reference sequence). The ends were cut back, 0 bases at V and 7 bases at J, with 15 bases in the middle. The CDR3 runs 15 residues. Written as DNA, the CDR3 is TGTGCCACCAGCAGAGATAATAGAGGGACCGGTGGCTACACCTTC. It encodes CATSRDNRGTGGYTF.

The rearrangement joins TRBV19 to TRBJ2-3; no firm D call. CDR1 and CDR2 (germline): LNHDA, SQIVND (reference sequence). CDR3 length equals 15 residues. Trimming left V 5 bases short and J 1 base short, with 13 bases between. For the CDR3, the DNA is TGTGCCAGTAGTGATGTGGTTTCTCGCACAGATACGCAGTATTTT. As protein: CASSDVVSRTDTQYF.